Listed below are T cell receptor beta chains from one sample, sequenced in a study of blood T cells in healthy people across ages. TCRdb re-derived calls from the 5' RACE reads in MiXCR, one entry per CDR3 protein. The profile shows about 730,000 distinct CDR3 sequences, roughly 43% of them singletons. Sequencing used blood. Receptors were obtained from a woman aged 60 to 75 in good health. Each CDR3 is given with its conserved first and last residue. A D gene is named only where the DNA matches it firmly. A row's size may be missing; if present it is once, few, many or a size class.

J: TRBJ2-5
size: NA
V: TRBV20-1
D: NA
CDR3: CSAVPGLSSETQYF
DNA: TGCAGTGCTGTCCCGGGACTTTCATCGGAGACCCAGTACTTC

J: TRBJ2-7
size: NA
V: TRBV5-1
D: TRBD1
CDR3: CASSDRDRVYNEQYF
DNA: TGCGCCAGCAGCGACCGGGACAGGGTCTACAATGAGCAGTACTTC

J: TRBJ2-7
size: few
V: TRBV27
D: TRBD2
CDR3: CASSFSGGPSYEQYF
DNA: TGTGCCAGCAGTTTTAGCGGGGGGCCCTCCTACGAGCAGTACTTC

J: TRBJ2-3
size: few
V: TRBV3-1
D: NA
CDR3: CASSQPGESTDTQYF
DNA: TGTGCCAGCAGCCAACCCGGGGAGAGCACAGATACGCAGTATTTT

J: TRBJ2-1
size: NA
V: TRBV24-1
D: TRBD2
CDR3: CATSDLTAGDLEQFF
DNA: TGTGCCACCAGTGATTTGACGGCGGGAGATCTTGAGCAGTTCTTC

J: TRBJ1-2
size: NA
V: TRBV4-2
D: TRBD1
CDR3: CASSINAPGQGKDGYTF
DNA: TGTGCCAGCAGCATTAACGCCCCGGGACAGGGTAAAGATGGCTACACCTTC

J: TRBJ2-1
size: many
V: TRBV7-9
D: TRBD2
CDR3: CASSLVSGSYNEQFF
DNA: TGTGCCAGCAGCTTAGTCAGCGGGAGCTACAATGAGCAGTTCTTC

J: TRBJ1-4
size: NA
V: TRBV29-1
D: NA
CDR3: CSVVSAAEHNEKLFF
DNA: TGCAGCGTTGTATCCGCGGCGGAACATAATGAAAAACTGTTTTTT

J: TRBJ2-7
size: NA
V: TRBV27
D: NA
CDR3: CASSLWASFPEQYF
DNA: TGTGCCAGCAGTTTATGGGCTAGCTTCCCCGAGCAGTACTTC

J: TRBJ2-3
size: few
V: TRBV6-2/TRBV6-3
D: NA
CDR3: CASSYSVQTQYF
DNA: TGTGCCAGCAGTTACTCGGTACAGACGCAGTATTTT

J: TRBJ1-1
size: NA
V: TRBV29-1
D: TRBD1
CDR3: CSVRAGGKETEAFF
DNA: TGCAGCGTTCGGGCAGGGGGCAAGGAAACTGAAGCTTTCTTT

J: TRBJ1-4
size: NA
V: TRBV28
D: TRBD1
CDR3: CASSLPQGAPKLFF
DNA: TGTGCCAGCAGTTTACCCCAGGGGGCCCCAAAACTGTTTTTT

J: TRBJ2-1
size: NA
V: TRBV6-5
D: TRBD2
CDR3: CTSSYRFTSGSYNEQFF
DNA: TGTACCAGCAGTTACCGATTTACTAGCGGGAGTTACAATGAGCAGTTCTTC

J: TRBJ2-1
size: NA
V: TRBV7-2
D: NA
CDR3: CASSLAVPLYNEQFF
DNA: TGTGCCAGCAGCTTAGCGGTGCCTTTGTACAATGAGCAGTTCTTC

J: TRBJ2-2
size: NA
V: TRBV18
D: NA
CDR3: CASSSVNTGELFF
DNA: TGTGCCAGCTCATCGGTCAACACCGGGGAGCTGTTTTTT

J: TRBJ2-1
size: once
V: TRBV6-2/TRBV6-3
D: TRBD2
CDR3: CASSRLAMDNEQFF
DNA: TGTGCCAGCAGCCGACTAGCGATGGACAATGAGCAGTTCTTC

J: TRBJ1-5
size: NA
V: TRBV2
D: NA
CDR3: CASSATHQPQHF
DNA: TGTGCCAGCAGTGCAACGCATCAGCCCCAGCATTTT

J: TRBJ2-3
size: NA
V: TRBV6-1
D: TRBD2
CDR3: CASSDRSGAPDTQYF
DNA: TGTGCCAGCAGTGACCGGAGCGGGGCCCCAGATACGCAGTATTTT

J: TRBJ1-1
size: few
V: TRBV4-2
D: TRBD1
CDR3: CASSQEGTGRPTEAFF
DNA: TGTGCCAGCAGCCAAGAGGGGACAGGGCGTCCCACTGAAGCTTTCTTT

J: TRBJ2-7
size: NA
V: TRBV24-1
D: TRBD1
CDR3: CATAGDRGTPIGEQYF
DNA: TGTGCCACCGCCGGGGACAGGGGAACACCGATTGGGGAGCAGTACTTC

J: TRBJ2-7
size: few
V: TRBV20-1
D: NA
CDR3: CSARDGDGHSEQYF
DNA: TGCAGTGCTAGAGATGGAGACGGACATAGCGAGCAGTACTTC

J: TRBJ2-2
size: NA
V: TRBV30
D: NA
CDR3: CAWSPRSPNTGELFF
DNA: TGTGCCTGGAGTCCCAGGTCACCAAACACCGGGGAGCTGTTTTTT